This T cell receptor beta chain appears in the sequencing data of a study of T cells in lung cancer brain metastases. Background on the study: Primary and brain metastasis specimens were taken a median roughly 330 days apart.

No patient had a history of multiple malignancies, as such patients were excluded. Four or five deparaffinized, unstained approximately 9.5 um sections supplied tumor areas macrodissected using marked H&E slides as a guide. Sequencing used immunoSEQ multiplex PCR; TCRdb keeps in-frame clones, though not all of them. The repertoire has 5,000 to 6,500 clones, 84% of them found once; the top ten carry roughly 6.2%. Findings and limits, study-wide: Few clones were shared between paired lesions (mean Morisita approximately 0.23); most were lesion-specific.

This clone appeared once. Its antigen is unidentified. CDR1 and CDR2 from the germline V gene are SGHRS and YFSETQ. V shed 4 bases and J 5 bases; nucleotides not matched to a gene: 6. The CDR3 has 14 residues. V and J are TRBV5-1 and TRBJ2-5, with 9 nucleotides matching TRBD2. The sequence was collected from a man in his fifties with non-small cell lung cancer that had spread to the brain. Input material: tumor tissue from a brain metastasis. The CDR3 reads CASSRIAGEETQYF. CDR3 coding DNA: TGCGCCAGCAGCAGAATAGCGGGGGAGGAGACCCAGTACTTC.